This TCR beta chain was sequenced during a study of CD8 T cells in ankylosing spondylitis. The sample holds many counts of this clonotype. Its antigen is currently unknown. Overall study results and limits: A motif of roughly 8 highly homologous TCR beta variants was seen as apparently characteristic of ankylosing spondylitis blood.

The ends were cut back, 0 bases at V and 3 bases at J, with 7 bases in the middle. The CDR3 covers 14 residues. Germline lookup yields CDR1 SGHRS and CDR2 YFSETQ. TCRdb re-called the 5' RACE reads through MiXCR, storing one row per CDR3 protein. The data show under 300,000 distinct CDR3 sequences, over 8.5% seen once. The source material was blood, either unsorted or a sorted T cell fraction (not recorded which). This sequence joins TRBV5-1 and TRBJ2-1; D is possibly TRBD1 (5 bases). The receptor's source is a male donor with ankylosing spondylitis or in good health (not recorded which). In DNA form, the CDR3 reads TGCGCCAGCAGCTTGGAGGGGAACTACAATGAGCAGTTCTTC. Translation gives CASSLEGNYNEQFF.